Listed here are 9 T cell receptor beta chains from one sample, sequenced in a study of T cells in Graves' hyperthyroidism and ophthalmopathy. Template material for amplifying TCR beta CDR3 regions consisted of RNA transcripts. TCR CDR3 regions were first amplified by RT-PCR with HTBI primers. TCRdb re-derived calls from the multiplex PCR reads in MiXCR, one entry per CDR3 protein. Here the sample spans about half a million distinct CDR3 sequences, 20% to 25% being singletons. Sequencing was carried out using blood. The source is a woman aged 70-85 years with Graves' ophthalmopathy.

This clonotype was observed a few times. This chain connects TRBV18 to TRBJ1-1; D gene unclear. Trimming shortened V by 6 bases and J by 0 bases, and 17 bases separated the two germline ends. Germline V CDR1 and CDR2: KGHSH, LQKENI. The CDR3 spans 16 residues. Written as DNA, the CDR3 is TGTGCCAGCTCCACGGGAGGGCCGCCCATGAACACTGAAGCTTTCTTT. As protein: CASSTGGPPMNTEAFF.

The J gene is TRBJ2-2, the V gene TRBV7-9; TRBD1 matches 8 bases. Per the germline V gene, CDR1 is SEHNR and CDR2 is FQNEAQ (reference sequence). V shed 4 bases, J shed 7 bases, and the junction held 2 bases outside the gene matches. The CDR3 runs to 13 residues. CDR3 loop: CASSWTGNGELFF. In DNA form, the CDR3 reads TGTGCCAGCAGCTGGACAGGGAACGGGGAGCTGTTTTTT.

On this clonotype itself: Because the CDR3 is missing its conserved closing phenylalanine or tryptophan, this is likely a read error. The V and J genes are TRBV6-9 and TRBJ1-1; tentative D call: TRBD1 (6 bases). The CDR3 is made up of 16 amino acids. V was clipped by 3 bases and J by 5 bases, with 19 bases between them. Germline assignment: CDR1 MNHGY and CDR2 SVAAGI. The CDR3 DNA is TGTGCCAGCAGTTACCCCCTGCAGGGGATTCTTACTGAAGCTTTCTGT. Its protein product is CASSYPLQGILTEAFC.

This clonotype occurred many times. The CDR3: CATAHLSTDTQYF. The DNA of the CDR3 is TGTGCCACAGCACACCTAAGCACAGATACGCAGTATTTT. This chain links TRBV10-3 with TRBJ2-3; D remains ambiguous. This CDR3 contains 13 residues. With 10 bases removed from V and 0 bases from J, the gap between germline ends came to 11 bases. Germline CDR1 and CDR2: ENHRY and SYGVKD.

This clonotype turned up a few times. In DNA form, the CDR3 reads TGTGCCAGCACCCCAGGGCTAGCGGGAGCCGGGGAGCTGTTTTTT. It translates to CASTPGLAGAGELFF. The V gene is TRBV5-6, the J gene TRBJ2-2; 10 nucleotides match TRBD2. The CDR3 has 15 amino acids. The ends lost 6 bases at V and 6 bases at J; junction bases unmatched: 8. Germline V gene sequence: CDR1 SGHDT, CDR2 YYEEEE.

About this clonotype itself: One end of the junction does not line up with germline, which may come from a read error. V is TRBV7-7 and J is TRBJ2-7, with a weak D call TRBD2 (6 bases). The CDR3 is made up of 15 amino acids. The germline CDR1 and CDR2 sequences are SSHAT and FNYEAQ (reference sequence). The CDR3 reads CASSLAEGFPYEQYF. In DNA, the CDR3 is TGTGCTAGCAGCTTAGCGGAGGGTTTTCCTTACGAGCAGTACTTC.

The chain recombines TRBV19 with TRBJ1-6, with D maybe TRBD1 (5 bases). This CDR3 is 14 amino acids long. From germline, CDR1 is LNHDA and CDR2 SQIVND (reference sequence). Trimming removed 8 bases from V and 7 bases from J, with 15 bases in between. Here the CDR3 reads CASSLVRGNSPLHF. The CDR3 bases are TGTGCCAGTTCTCTCGTGCGGGGGAATTCACCCCTCCACTTT.

In its sample, this clonotype was seen a few times. The V call is TRBV6-2 or TRBV6-3, the J call TRBJ2-2; 10 nucleotides align to TRBD2. The germline CDR1 and CDR2 sequences are MNHEY and SVGEGT. The CDR3 runs to 15 residues. V dropped 6 bases and J dropped 8; count of bases not matched to a gene: 9. This CDR3 is CASSRTSGVGGELFF. The CDR3 DNA follows: TGTGCCAGCAGCCGGACTAGCGGCGTAGGTGGGGAGCTGTTTTTT.

This clonotype was found a few times. This chain links TRBV12-3 or TRBV12-4 with TRBJ2-1; D is perhaps TRBD1 (7 bases). Trimming removed 2 bases at V and 10 bases at J, with 15 bases between. This CDR3 region has 14 residues. Written as DNA, the CDR3 is TGTGCCAGCAGTTTATCGCTCCCAGGGGGGGAGCAGTTCTTC. This encodes CASSLSLPGGEQFF.